The next 28 T cell receptor beta chains were all read from a single sample in a study of control samples from healthy donors and cancer patients. The data were produced by immunoSEQ multiplex PCR, yet TCRdb's version contains in-frame clones alone and is incomplete. The sample yields about 55,000 clones, about 96% seen once. Sequencing was performed on blood. These TCRs come from a young woman in good health.

This clone was counted a single time. This rearrangement joins TRBV6-5 to TRBJ1-2; no firm D call. The CDR3 totals 14 residues. The V and J ends lost 8 bases and 0 bases respectively, with 13 bases between them. CDR1 and CDR2 from the germline V gene are MNHEY and SVGAGI. As DNA, the CDR3 is TGTGCCAGCGCAGAGGCCCTGACTAACTATGGCTACACCTTC. Its translation: CASAEALTNYGYTF.

The chain couples TRBV11-2 to TRBJ2-3, with D perhaps given as TRBD1 or TRBD2 (5 bases each). CDR3 length: 17 amino acids. Per germline, CDR1 SGHAT and CDR2 FQNNGV. V shed 5 bases and J shed 8 bases, with 26 bases lying between them. The CDR3 nucleotides read TGTGCCAGCAGCCCCGGGGCCACCCGAAGGTTGAAGGGTACGCAGTATTTT. Translation: CASSPGATRRLKGTQYF.

This clone has just one count. The rearrangement joins TRBV6-6 to TRBJ2-3; TRBD2 matches 12 bases. Germline loops: CDR1 MNHNY, CDR2 SVGAGI (reference sequence). The CDR3 is 15 amino acids. V was pared by 5 bases and J by 3 bases, with 3 bases of the junction left unmatched. CDR3 DNA: TGTGCCAGCAGTCGACTAGCGGGGGCTACAGATACGCAGTATTTT. As protein: CASSRLAGATDTQYF.

This clone was counted a single time. CDR3 in DNA: TGCGCCAGCAGCTTGGGGGGCACTGCCTACGAGCAGTACTTC. Amino acid sequence: CASSLGGTAYEQYF. This chain uses TRBV5-1 with TRBJ2-7; perhaps TRBD1 as D (5 bases). CDR1 is SGHRS and CDR2 is YFSETQ in the germline V gene. V was trimmed by 0 bases and J by 2 bases, leaving 9 bases between them. This CDR3 has 14 residues.

The chain employs TRBV7-2 and TRBJ2-1, with D possibly matching TRBD1 (8 bases). The CDR3 totals 17 residues. Trimming removed 4 bases from V and 0 bases from J, with 16 bases in between. In germline, CDR1 is SGHTA, CDR2 FQGNSA. CDR3 nucleotide sequence: TGTGCCAGCAGCTCGTACAGGGGGGGGAGCTCCTACAATGAGCAGTTCTTC. Protein product: CASSSYRGGSSYNEQFF.

The V gene is TRBV5-1, the J gene TRBJ1-1; D gene unclear. Germline CDR1 reads SGHRS; CDR2 reads YFSETQ. The CDR3 totals 13 residues. Trimming stripped 4 bases from V and 1 base from J, with 8 bases between. Written as DNA, the CDR3 is TGCGCCAGCAGCATACAAGAGAACACTGAAGCTTTCTTT. Translated, it gives CASSIQENTEAFF. Complete variable domain (other parts from reference TRBV5-1 and TRBJ1-1): KAGVTQTPRYLIKTRGQQVTLSCSPISGHRSVSWYQQTPGQGLQFLFEYFSETQRNKGNFPGRFSGRQFSNSRSEMNVSTLELGDSALYLCASSIQENTEAFFGQGTRLTVV.

The chain employs TRBV9 and TRBJ2-3; the D gene is possibly TRBD2 (6 bases). This CDR3 spans 17 amino acids. Germline-derived CDR1 and CDR2 are SGDLS and YYNGEE. Trimming pared 0 bases from V and 0 bases from J, leaving 14 bases between. CDR3 sequence (DNA): TGTGCCAGCAGCGTAGAGGGTAGCGGATCTAGCACAGATACGCAGTATTTT. Protein: CASSVEGSGSSTDTQYF.

The rearrangement joins TRBV12-3 or TRBV12-4 to TRBJ2-1; 8 bases are a match to TRBD1. V was pared by 6 bases and J by 7 bases, with 2 bases of the junction left unmatched. The CDR3 sequence is 12 residues long. CDR3 DNA: TGTGCCAGCAGCTACAGGGGGAATGAGCAGTTCTTC. Translated: CASSYRGNEQFF.

This clone occurred once. The rearrangement links TRBV5-6 to TRBJ1-5; a possible D gene is TRBD1 (6 bases). Looked up from germline, CDR1 is SGHDT and CDR2 is YYEEEE. Between the trimmed V and J ends, which lost 3 bases and 0 bases, there was a span of 10 bases. The CDR3 covers 15 residues. Here the CDR3 DNA reads TGTGCCAGCAGCTCCGGACAGACTAGCAATCAGCCCCAGCATTTT. This translates into CASSSGQTSNQPQHF.

The V gene is TRBV6-1, the J gene TRBJ1-5, with TRBD1 matching over 10 bases. Trimming cost V 3 bases and J 4 bases; bases outside gene matches: 9. This CDR3 comprises 17 residues. From germline, CDR1 is MNHNS and CDR2 SASEGT. In DNA form, the CDR3 reads TGTGCCAGCAGTGATCTGGGACAGGGGAGGAGGAATCAGCCCCAGCATTTT. Its protein is CASSDLGQGRRNQPQHF.

The CDR3 loop is CASGMAGRYGYTF. CDR3 coding DNA: TGTGCCAGCGGGATGGCAGGGAGGTATGGCTACACCTTC. The chain has TRBV2 and TRBJ1-2; tentatively, D is TRBD1 (5 bases). V lost 8 bases, J lost 5 bases, and 15 bases lay in between. CDR1 and CDR2 from the germline V gene are SNHLY and FYNNEI. This CDR3 has 13 amino acids.

This chain joins TRBV6-2 or TRBV6-3 and TRBJ1-1; 7 bases line up with TRBD1. The ends lost 0 bases at V and 10 bases at J; junction bases unmatched: 8. In germline, CDR1 is MNHEY, CDR2 SVGEGT. The CDR3 is made up of 14 amino acids. The CDR3 nucleotides are TGTGCCAGCAGTTACTCACACAGGGGACGTGCAGCTTTCTTT. Translation gives CASSYSHRGRAAFF.

This clone was counted once. The V call is TRBV5-1, the J call TRBJ2-1, with D perhaps given as TRBD1 or TRBD2 (5 bases each). V shed 2 bases and J shed 10 bases, with 16 bases lying between them. Germline CDR1 is SGHRS and CDR2 is YFSETQ. The CDR3 covers 14 residues. CDR3 nucleotides: TGCGCCAGCAGCTTCGGGACCGGAACGGGAGAGCAGTTCTTC. Its protein product is CASSFGTGTGEQFF. Looking up the rest from reference TRBV5-1 and TRBJ2-1 gives the full variable domain: KAGVTQTPRYLIKTRGQQVTLSCSPISGHRSVSWYQQTPGQGLQFLFEYFSETQRNKGNFPGRFSGRQFSNSRSEMNVSTLELGDSALYLCASSFGTGTGEQFFGPGTRLTVL.

A few counts support this clone. The chain uses TRBV4-2 and TRBJ1-1, with D hard to call. Germline V gene sequence: CDR1 LGHNA, CDR2 YNFKEQ. V was shortened by 0 bases and J by 5 bases, with 16 bases between the two germline ends. CDR3 length: 16 amino acids. The CDR3, as DNA: TGTGCCAGCAGCCAAGAGGCAGGAGATAGTAGTACTGAAGCTTTCTTT. Amino acids: CASSQEAGDSSTEAFF.

The chain links TRBV30 to TRBJ1-2; D might be TRBD1 (5 bases). The germline V gene encodes CDR1 GTSNPN and CDR2 SVGIG (reference sequence). With 4 bases removed from V and 8 bases from J, the gap between germline ends came to 20 bases. There are 14 residues in the CDR3. CDR3: CAWTHTGTQRGYTF. CDR3 DNA: TGTGCCTGGACCCATACCGGGACCCAGAGGGGCTACACCTTC.

Regarding this clone: Mismatch with germline at one junction end may stem from a read error. The V gene is TRBV7-8, the J gene TRBJ2-5; no definite D call. Germline V gene sequence: CDR1 SGHVS, CDR2 FQNEAQ. The CDR3 has 17 residues. CDR3 loop: CASSLVGWGFDQETQYF. The CDR3 bases are TGTGCCAGCAGCTTAGTGGGGTGGGGTTTTGACCAGGAGACCCAGTACTTC.

J is TRBJ2-1 and V is TRBV18; D is uncertain. The V gene's germline CDR1 is KGHSH and CDR2 LQKENI. The CDR3 loop spans 12 amino acids. V lost 5 bases and J 6 bases, leaving 8 bases between the germline ends. The CDR3 DNA reads as TGTGCCAGCTCAAGGTCGAGCAATGAGCAGTTCTTC. It encodes CASSRSSNEQFF.

V is TRBV29-1 and J is TRBJ1-1; unclear D gene. This CDR3 contains 12 residues. Germline loops: CDR1 SQVTM, CDR2 ANQGSEA. Trimming stripped 4 bases from V and 4 bases from J, with 10 bases between. The CDR3 DNA sequence: TGCAGCGTTGTACCCTACGGCACTGAAGCTTTCTTT. Residues: CSVVPYGTEAFF. The entire variable domain, with the rest obtained from reference TRBV29-1 and TRBJ1-1, is as follows: SAVISQKPSRDICQRGTSLTIQCQVDSQVTMMFWYRQQPGQSLTLIATANQGSEATYESGFVIDKFPISRPNLTFSTLTVSNMSPEDSSIYLCSVVPYGTEAFFGQGTRLTVV.

This chain connects TRBV10-2 to TRBJ1-5, with no clear D. The germline V gene has CDR1 WSHSY and CDR2 SAAADI. Trimming shortened V by 0 bases and J by 2 bases, and 11 bases separated the two germline ends. This CDR3 contains 16 residues. The CDR3 bases are TGCGCCAGCAGTGAGTCTACGGGTGCCCGCAATCAGCCCCAGCATTTT. Protein: CASSESTGARNQPQHF.

This sequence joins TRBV2 and TRBJ1-1; 10 bases are a match to TRBD1. Germline CDR1 and CDR2: SNHLY and FYNNEI. The CDR3 runs to 17 residues. V was pared by 6 bases and J by 0 bases, with 10 bases of the junction left unmatched. In DNA form, the CDR3 reads TGTGCCAGCAGGCTGGGACAGGGGAATTTGGTGAACACTGAAGCTTTCTTT. This codes for CASRLGQGNLVNTEAFF.

The rearrangement joins TRBV29-1 to TRBJ2-5, with a weak D call TRBD2 (5 bases). There are 12 residues in the CDR3. With 7 bases removed from V and 4 bases from J, the gap between germline ends came to 13 bases. Germline V gene sequence: CDR1 SQVTM, CDR2 ANQGSEA. The CDR3 region is CSAREMGETQYF. The CDR3 nucleotides read TGCAGCGCTAGGGAGATGGGAGAGACCCAGTACTTC.

The chain is built from TRBV29-1 and TRBJ1-2, with TRBD1 matching 8 bases. V trimming: 0 bases; J trimming: 8 bases; junction bases outside the gene matches: 17. The germline CDR1 and CDR2 sequences are SQVTM and ANQGSEA. This CDR3 contains 17 residues. CDR3 DNA sequence: TGCAGCGTTGAAGATCTAGTCAGCTTATACAGGGGGACGGGCTACACCTTC. It translates to CSVEDLVSLYRGTGYTF.

The chain joins TRBV30 to TRBJ1-1; 7 nucleotides agree with TRBD1. V dropped 5 bases and J dropped 0; count of bases not matched to a gene: 3. The CDR3 totals 13 residues. Germline CDR1 GTSNPN, CDR2 SVGIG (reference sequence). CDR3 residues: CAWAGQMNTEAFF. The CDR3, as DNA: TGTGCCTGGGCGGGACAGATGAACACTGAAGCTTTCTTT. The whole variable domain, filled in from reference TRBV30 and TRBJ1-1, reads SQTIHQWPATLVQPVGSPLSLECTVEGTSNPNLYWYRQAAGRGLQLLFYSVGIGQISSEVPQNLSASRPQDRQFILSSKKLLLSDSGFYLCAWAGQMNTEAFFGQGTRLTVV.

The V gene is TRBV12-3 or TRBV12-4, the J gene TRBJ1-1; maybe TRBD1 (6 bases). V lost 1 base, J lost 10 bases, and 7 bases lay in between. This CDR3 spans 11 amino acids. The CDR3 coding sequence is TGTGCCAGCAGTTTAGGCAGGGGAGCTTTCTTT. Its translation is CASSLGRGAFF.

The rearrangement joins TRBV5-1 to TRBJ1-1; the match to TRBD1 covers 8 bases. Germline lookup yields CDR1 SGHRS and CDR2 YFSETQ. The CDR3 covers 14 residues. V was clipped by 0 bases and J by 4 bases; unmatched bases: 2. The CDR3 here is CASSLGQGPTEAFF. Written as DNA, the CDR3 is TGCGCCAGCAGCTTGGGACAGGGGCCCACTGAAGCTTTCTTT.

The gene calls are TRBV15 and TRBJ2-1, with 9 nucleotides matching TRBD1. Germline V CDR1 and CDR2: LNHNV, YYDKDF (reference sequence). The V gene end was trimmed by 8 bases and the J gene end by 7 bases; junction bases not matched to a gene: 9. This CDR3 comprises 14 residues. This chain's CDR3 is CATGETGGWNEQFF. Here the CDR3 DNA reads TGTGCCACCGGGGAGACAGGGGGATGGAATGAGCAGTTCTTC.

This chain links TRBV6-2 or TRBV6-3 with TRBJ1-1, with D possibly being TRBD1 (5 bases). The germline CDR1 and CDR2 sequences are MNHEY and SVGEGT. V shed 2 bases and J shed 1 base, with 8 bases lying between them. The CDR3 sequence is 14 residues long. As DNA, the CDR3 is TGTGCCAGCAGTTACCGGGGGACGAACACTGAAGCTTTCTTT. It is translated as CASSYRGTNTEAFF.

This rearrangement joins TRBV20-1 to TRBJ2-5; D may match TRBD1 or TRBD2 (7 bases each). The germline V gene encodes CDR1 DFQATT and CDR2 SNEGSKA (reference sequence). The CDR3 contains 13 residues. The V end was cut by 3 bases, the J end by 4 bases, with 12 bases between. This CDR3 reads CSASLRGGETQYF. CDR3 nucleotides: TGCAGTGCTAGTCTCAGGGGGGGAGAGACCCAGTACTTC.